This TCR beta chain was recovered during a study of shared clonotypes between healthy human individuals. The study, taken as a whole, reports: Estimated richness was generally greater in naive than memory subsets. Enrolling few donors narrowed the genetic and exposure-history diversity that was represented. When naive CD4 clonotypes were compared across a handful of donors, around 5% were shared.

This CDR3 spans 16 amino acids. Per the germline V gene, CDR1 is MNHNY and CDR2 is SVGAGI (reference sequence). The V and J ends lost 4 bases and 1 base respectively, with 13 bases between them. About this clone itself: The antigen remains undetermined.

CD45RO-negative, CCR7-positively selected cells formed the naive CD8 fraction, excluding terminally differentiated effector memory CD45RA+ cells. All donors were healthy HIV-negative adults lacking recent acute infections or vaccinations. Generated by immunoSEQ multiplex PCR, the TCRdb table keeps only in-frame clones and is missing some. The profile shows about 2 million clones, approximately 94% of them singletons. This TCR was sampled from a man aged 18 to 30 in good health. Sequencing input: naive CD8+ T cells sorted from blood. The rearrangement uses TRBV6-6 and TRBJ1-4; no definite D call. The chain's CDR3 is CASSFSWEETNEKLFF. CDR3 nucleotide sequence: TGTGCCAGCAGTTTCTCCTGGGAGGAAACTAATGAAAAACTGTTTTTT.